These T cell receptor beta chains were read from a single sample in a study of vaccination effects on CD4 cells after COVID-19. The data were produced by immunoSEQ multiplex PCR, yet TCRdb's version contains in-frame clones alone and is incomplete. This table holds tens of thousands of clones, 73% found once. No antigens are known for them. The sequencing here drew on CD4+ T cells from PBMCs cultured without peptide, taken after COVID-19 vaccination. These receptor sequences come from a human donor who received a COVID-19 vaccine. Both conserved end residues are part of each CDR3. The D gene is left open where the match is weak.

j_call | v_call | d_call | cdr3_aa
TRBJ1-1 | TRBV12-3/TRBV12-4 | NA | CATSSRVGTEAFF
TRBJ1-2 | TRBV19 | TRBD1 | CASGRTGANYGYTF
TRBJ2-5 | TRBV2 | NA | CASSGGRETQYF
TRBJ2-5 | TRBV6-5 | NA | CASRRMQETQYF
TRBJ2-3 | TRBV6-2/TRBV6-3 | TRBD1 | CASSWDRETQYF
TRBJ1-5 | TRBV7-9 | TRBD1 | CASSPPGQGVPQHF
TRBJ2-2 | TRBV6-5 | NA | CASRTGWDTGELFF
TRBJ1-3 | TRBV28 | TRBD1 | CASSTRDRGEVGTIYF
TRBJ1-1 | TRBV12-3/TRBV12-4 | NA | CASRVGTEAFF
TRBJ2-2 | TRBV24-1 | TRBD2 | CATSDLVSGRYTGELFF
TRBJ1-2 | TRBV7-2 | TRBD1 | CASSRQTGQLNYGYTF
TRBJ1-1 | TRBV6-5 | NA | CASSNVAGNTEAFF
TRBJ1-5 | TRBV2 | TRBD1 | CASDDRGGQPQHF
TRBJ2-6 | TRBV3-1/TRBV3-2 | NA | CASSHRGGANVLTF
TRBJ1-2 | TRBV11-3 | NA | CASSFITGTTNYGYTF
TRBJ2-3 | TRBV19 | NA | CASKELFLSTDTQYF
TRBJ2-5 | TRBV9 | NA | CASSAQSQETQYF
TRBJ1-2 | TRBV19 | NA | CASRGGGQINYGYTF
TRBJ2-1 | TRBV12-5 | NA | CASGLVPDGEIPAYNEQFF
TRBJ1-6 | TRBV6-5 | TRBD1 | CASRDGQGFSPLHF
TRBJ2-3 | TRBV21-1 | NA | CASSRPGSGDTQYF
TRBJ1-1 | TRBV6-2/TRBV6-3 | NA | CASSYSGGLYTEAFF
TRBJ1-1 | TRBV2 | TRBD1 | CASSVGGQGVWAEAFF
TRBJ2-1 | TRBV27 | NA | CASRTYTGGEQFF
TRBJ2-3 | TRBV4-1 | TRBD2 | CASSRPTSGATDTQYF
TRBJ2-3 | TRBV6-5 | TRBD2 | CASSYRAGGPSDTQYF
TRBJ1-2 | TRBV28 | NA | CASSLSGGVDYGYTF
TRBJ2-5 | TRBV2 | TRBD2 | CASSALGGGRGETQYF
TRBJ2-1 | TRBV7-9 | NA | CASSFEGYNEQFF
TRBJ1-5 | TRBV6-4 | NA | CASSDPGRAGNSNQPQHF
TRBJ1-6 | TRBV5-4 | NA | CASSFDRDNSPLHF
TRBJ1-2 | TRBV10-2 | NA | CASIQQGSNYGYTF
TRBJ2-6 | TRBV9 | NA | CASSFGGSRSSGANVLTF
TRBJ1-4 | TRBV30 | NA | CAWSVSGKLFF
TRBJ2-3 | TRBV5-6 | NA | CASSPLRIGAVSTDTQYF
TRBJ1-4 | TRBV20-1 | TRBD1 | CSASDRGLGDEKLFF
TRBJ2-5 | TRBV4-2 | NA | CASSPDRESGGNGETQYF
TRBJ2-5 | TRBV7-2 | NA | CASSSEGRGTQYF
TRBJ1-6 | TRBV13 | TRBD1 | CASSFTGGVGSPLHF
TRBJ2-1 | TRBV6-6 | TRBD1 | CAITGAFYNEQFF
TRBJ2-2 | TRBV10-1 | TRBD2 | CASSEARLAVNTGELFF
TRBJ1-6 | TRBV7-8 | NA | CASSLVRDSPLHF
TRBJ1-2 | TRBV30 | TRBD1 | CAANRGGYGYTF
TRBJ1-3 | TRBV9 | NA | CASSVGAGSSGNTIYF
TRBJ2-6 | TRBV5-1 | TRBD2 | CASSTGGGQGANVLTF
TRBJ2-3 | TRBV5-6 | NA | CASSTGLRTDTQYF
TRBJ2-2 | TRBV21-1 | NA | CASSKDILAGGTNTGELFF
TRBJ1-5 | TRBV30 | TRBD1 | CAWRETGGSNQPQHF
TRBJ1-6 | TRBV6-5 | TRBD1 | CASRDSLNSPLHF
TRBJ2-5 | TRBV9 | NA | CASSVGGVAQETQYF
TRBJ1-2 | TRBV19 | NA | CASSIGRDGYTF
TRBJ1-1 | TRBV25-1 | NA | CASSEQLSGRAEAFF
TRBJ1-3 | TRBV6-1 | NA | CASSEGDGSLSGNTIYF
TRBJ1-6 | TRBV19 | NA | CASGKIRGTSYNSPLHF